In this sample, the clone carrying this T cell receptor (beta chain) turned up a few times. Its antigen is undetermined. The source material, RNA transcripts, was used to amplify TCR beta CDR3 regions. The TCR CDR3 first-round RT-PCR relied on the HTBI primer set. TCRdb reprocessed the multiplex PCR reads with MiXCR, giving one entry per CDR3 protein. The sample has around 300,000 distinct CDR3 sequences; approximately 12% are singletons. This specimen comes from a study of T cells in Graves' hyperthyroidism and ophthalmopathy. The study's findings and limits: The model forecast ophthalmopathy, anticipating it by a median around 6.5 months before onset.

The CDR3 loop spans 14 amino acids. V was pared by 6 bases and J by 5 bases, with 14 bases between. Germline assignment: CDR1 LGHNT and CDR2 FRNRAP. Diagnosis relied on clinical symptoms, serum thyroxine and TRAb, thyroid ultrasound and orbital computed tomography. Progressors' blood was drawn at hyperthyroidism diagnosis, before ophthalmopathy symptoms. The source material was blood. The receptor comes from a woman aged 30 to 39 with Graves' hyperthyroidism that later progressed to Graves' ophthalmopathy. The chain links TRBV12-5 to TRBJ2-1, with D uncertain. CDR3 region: CASGIEVADNEQFF. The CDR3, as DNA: TGTGCTAGTGGGATTGAGGTCGCGGACAATGAGCAGTTCTTC.